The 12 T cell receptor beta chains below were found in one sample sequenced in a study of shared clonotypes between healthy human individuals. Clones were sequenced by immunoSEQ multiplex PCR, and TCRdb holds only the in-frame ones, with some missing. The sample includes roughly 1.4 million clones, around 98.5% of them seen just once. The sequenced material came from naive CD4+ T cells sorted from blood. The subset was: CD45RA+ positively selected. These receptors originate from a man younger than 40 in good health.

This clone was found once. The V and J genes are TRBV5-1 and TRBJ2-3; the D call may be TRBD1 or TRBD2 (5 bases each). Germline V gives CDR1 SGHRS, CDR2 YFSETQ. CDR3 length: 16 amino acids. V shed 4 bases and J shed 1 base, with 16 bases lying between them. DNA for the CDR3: TGCGCCAGCAGCCCCTTTGGGGGAACGGGCACAGATACGCAGTATTTT. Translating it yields CASSPFGGTGTDTQYF.

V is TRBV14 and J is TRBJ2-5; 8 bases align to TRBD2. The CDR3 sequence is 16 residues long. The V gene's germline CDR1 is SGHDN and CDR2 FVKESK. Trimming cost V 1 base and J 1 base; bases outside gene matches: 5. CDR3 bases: TGTGCCAGCAGCCAAGTAAGCGGGAGCCTCCAAGAGACCCAGTACTTC. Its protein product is CASSQVSGSLQETQYF.

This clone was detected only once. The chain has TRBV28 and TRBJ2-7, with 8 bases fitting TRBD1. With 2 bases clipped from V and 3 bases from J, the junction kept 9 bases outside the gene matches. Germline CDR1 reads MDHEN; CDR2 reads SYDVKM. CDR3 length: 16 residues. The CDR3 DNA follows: TGTGCCAGCAGTTTAAGTCAGGGGGCAGGGGACTACGAGCAGTACTTC. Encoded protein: CASSLSQGAGDYEQYF.

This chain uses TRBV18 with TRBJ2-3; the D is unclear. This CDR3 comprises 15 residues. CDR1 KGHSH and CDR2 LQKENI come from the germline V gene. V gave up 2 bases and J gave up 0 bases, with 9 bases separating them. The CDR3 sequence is CASSPLVGSTDTQYF. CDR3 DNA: TGTGCCAGCTCACCATTAGTCGGCAGCACAGATACGCAGTATTTT.

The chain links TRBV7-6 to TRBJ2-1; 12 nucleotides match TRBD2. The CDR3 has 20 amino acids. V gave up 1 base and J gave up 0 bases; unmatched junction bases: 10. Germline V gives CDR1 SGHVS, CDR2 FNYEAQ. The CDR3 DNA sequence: TGTGCCAGCAGCTTAGTTCCGGGACTAGCGGGTCAAAGCTCCTACAATGAGCAGTTCTTC. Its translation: CASSLVPGLAGQSSYNEQFF.

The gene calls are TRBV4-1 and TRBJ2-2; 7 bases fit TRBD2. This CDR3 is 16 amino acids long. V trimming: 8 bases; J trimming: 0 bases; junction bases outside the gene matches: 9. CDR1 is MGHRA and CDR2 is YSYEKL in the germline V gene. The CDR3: CASRGSGTTNTGELFF. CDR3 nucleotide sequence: TGCGCCAGCCGGGGGAGCGGGACGACGAACACCGGGGAGCTGTTTTTT.

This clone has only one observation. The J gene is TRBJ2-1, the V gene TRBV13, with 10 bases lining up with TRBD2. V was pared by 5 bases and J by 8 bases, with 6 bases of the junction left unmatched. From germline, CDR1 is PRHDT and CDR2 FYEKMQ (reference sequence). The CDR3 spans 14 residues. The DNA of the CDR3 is TGTGCCAGCAGCGGACTAGCGGCACGTCATGAGCAGTTCTTC. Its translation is CASSGLAARHEQFF.

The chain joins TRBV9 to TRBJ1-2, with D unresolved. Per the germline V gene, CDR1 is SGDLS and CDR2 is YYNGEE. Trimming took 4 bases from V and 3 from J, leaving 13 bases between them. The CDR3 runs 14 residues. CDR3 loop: CASSPSASYYGYTF. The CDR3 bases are TGTGCCAGCAGCCCCTCCGCCAGCTACTATGGCTACACCTTC.

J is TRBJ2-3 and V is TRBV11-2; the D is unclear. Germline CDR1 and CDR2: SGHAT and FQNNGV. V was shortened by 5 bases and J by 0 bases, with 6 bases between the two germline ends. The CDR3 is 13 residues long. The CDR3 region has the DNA TGTGCCAGCAGCACTATAAGCACAGATACGCAGTATTTT. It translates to CASSTISTDTQYF.

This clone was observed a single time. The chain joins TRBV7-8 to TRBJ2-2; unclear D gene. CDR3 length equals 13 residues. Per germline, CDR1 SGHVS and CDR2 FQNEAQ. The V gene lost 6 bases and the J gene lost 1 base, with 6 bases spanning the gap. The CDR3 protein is CASSWVNTGELFF. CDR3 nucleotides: TGTGCCAGCAGTTGGGTGAACACCGGGGAGCTGTTTTTT.

CDR3 residues: CASSKTSIWRAALTDTQYF. The CDR3 nucleotides are TGTGCCAGCAGCAAGACCTCTATCTGGAGGGCTGCCCTGACAGATACGCAGTATTTT. This chain links TRBV21-1 with TRBJ2-3; the table calls TRBD2, which could not be checked here. TRBV21-1 is a listed pseudogene. This CDR3 region has 19 residues.

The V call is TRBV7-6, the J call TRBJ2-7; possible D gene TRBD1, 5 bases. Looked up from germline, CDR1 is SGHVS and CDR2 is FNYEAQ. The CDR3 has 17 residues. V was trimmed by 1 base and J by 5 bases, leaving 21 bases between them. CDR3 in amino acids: CASSLELAGRQFNEQYF. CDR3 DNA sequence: TGTGCCAGCAGCTTAGAATTGGCAGGGCGACAGTTTAACGAGCAGTACTTC. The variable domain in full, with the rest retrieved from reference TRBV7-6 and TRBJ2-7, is GAGVSQSPRYKVTKRGQDVALRCDPISGHVSLYWYRQALGQGPEFLTYFNYEAQQDKSGLPNDRFSAERPEGSISTLTIQRTEQRDSAMYRCASSLELAGRQFNEQYFGPGTRLTVT.